This T cell receptor beta chain emerged from a study of blood T cell repertoires in COVID-19. Study at large: COVID-19 samples from acute and convalescent phases originated in the United States, Italy and Spain.

Authors' data handling: Reference gene primer amplification gave estimated nucleated cell counts. Data came from immunoSEQ multiplex PCR; TCRdb stores just in-frame clones and leaves some out. That table supplies the V and J calls and clone size; D and trimming were determined from the DNA. The sample includes some 100,000 clones, approximately 90% of them seen just once. The ends lost 7 bases at V and 2 bases at J; junction bases unmatched: 8. The CDR3 has 15 residues. Per the germline V gene, CDR1 is ENHRY and CDR2 is SYGVKD. This receptor was identified in a woman of 80 years or more with active COVID-19. V is TRBV10-3 and J is TRBJ2-5; 9 bases match TRBD2. The sample consisted of peripheral blood. DNA of the CDR3: TGTGCCATCAAAGGAACTAGCGGGCTACAAGAGACCCAGTACTTC. Its translation is CAIKGTSGLQETQYF.